This TCR beta chain was identified during a study of a mutant IDH1 vaccine in newly diagnosed glioma (dated by TCRdb to about 2021). Background on the whole study: Vaccination began 4-6 weeks after radiotherapy alone, or alongside temozolomide cycles in the chemotherapy-containing groups. Of the roughly 32 patients who were treated, around 62% were male and around 38% were female, and the mean age was roughly 40 years. Before enrollment, patients had received standard therapy of radiotherapy alone, temozolomide alone, or radiochemotherapy with temozolomide; most received the combination. Visit V12 was the week-35 safety follow-up and visit V13 was the week-47 end of study. Longitudinal TCRB deep sequencing was done for roughly 23 treated patients, wherever samples were available for exploratory analyses. Peripheral blood was collected at six visits: V03 (baseline), V05, V07, V10, V12 and V13.

Comments on this clone: The specificity of this receptor is unknown. Per-base qualities were not stored, and no clone one base away is much larger.

Here is what the overall study found, with its caveats: No apparent relationship was observed between pseudoprogression and alterations in the top peripheral T cell clonotypes detected by TCRB sequencing. Across multiple MHC alleles, vaccine-induced immune responses were seen in approximately 93% of patients. PBMC samples for TCRB deep sequencing were selected based on availability. According to the authors, sample limitations meant that analyses of patient blood samples could not be reproduced.

V is reduced by 0 bases and J by 1 base, leaving a spacing of 10 bases between them. The CDR3 contains 15 residues, cysteine and phenylalanine counted. Of all the DNA, just the CDR3 is kept, 45 bases in frame from base 1. CDR1 SGDLS and CDR2 YYNGEE were looked up in the germline V gene. Library preparation employed the immunoSEQ multiplex PCR assay. Rearranged TCR beta chain sequences were amplified with the hsTCRB Kit following the manufacturer's protocol. Sequencing of TCRB libraries was carried out on an Illumina MiSeq. Concerning the study's data processing: The kit vendor's proprietary platform handled demultiplexing, trimming and gene mapping. TCRdb took over this immuneACCESS table, retaining in-frame rearrangements with V and J assigned. Such tables are incomplete; in checked studies, under half of the missing clones stem from an unresolved V gene, and the remainder is unexplained. The DNA was the basis for D and trimming; V, J and clone size are from that table. This sample comprises tens of thousands of clones, around three quarters of them detected only once. Jointly, the top ten make up just over 7.5% of the sample.

The sample's time point, from its label and the paper: week 35, safety follow-up. Each vaccine dose was 300 ug of a 20-mer mutant IDH1 peptide in Montanide, given subcutaneously with topical imiquimod. Patients were given eight vaccinations, in weeks 1, 3, 5, 7, 11, 15, 19 and 23, which matched visits V03 through V10. Donors had newly diagnosed WHO grade 3 or 4 IDH1-mutant astrocytomas with loss of nuclear ATRX. The samples were drawn from NOA16, a multicentre, single-arm, open-label phase I trial in Germany that tested a mutant IDH1 peptide vaccine in humans for the first time. The DNeasy Blood and Tissue Kit was used to extract genomic DNA from EDTA blood for TCRB sequencing.

The V gene is TRBV9 and the J gene is TRBJ1-1; the D gene is perhaps TRBD1, from 5 matching bases. The sample in question was PBMCs, obtained from a glioma patient whose treatment included an IDH1 peptide vaccine. This clonotype originated in a man aged 50 or older with glioma. CDR3 protein: CASSVGLGGNTEAFF. Read as DNA, the sequence is TGTGCCAGCAGCGTAGGTTTGGGGGGGAACACTGAAGCTTTCTTT.